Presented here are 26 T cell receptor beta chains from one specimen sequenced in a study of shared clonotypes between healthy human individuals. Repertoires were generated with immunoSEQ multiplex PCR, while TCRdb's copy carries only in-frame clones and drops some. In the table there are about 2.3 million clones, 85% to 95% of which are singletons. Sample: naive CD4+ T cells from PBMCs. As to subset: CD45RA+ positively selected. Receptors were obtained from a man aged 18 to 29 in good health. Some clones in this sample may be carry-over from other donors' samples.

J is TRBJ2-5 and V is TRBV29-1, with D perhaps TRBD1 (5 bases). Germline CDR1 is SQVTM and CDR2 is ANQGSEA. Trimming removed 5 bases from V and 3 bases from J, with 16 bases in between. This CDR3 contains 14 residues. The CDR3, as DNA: TGCAGCGTTTTAGGGGCTGCGACGGAAGAGACCCAGTACTTC. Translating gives CSVLGAATEETQYF. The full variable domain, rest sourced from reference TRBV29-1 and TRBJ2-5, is SAVISQKPSRDICQRGTSLTIQCQVDSQVTMMFWYRQQPGQSLTLIATANQGSEATYESGFVIDKFPISRPNLTFSTLTVSNMSPEDSSIYLCSVLGAATEETQYFGPGTRLLVL.

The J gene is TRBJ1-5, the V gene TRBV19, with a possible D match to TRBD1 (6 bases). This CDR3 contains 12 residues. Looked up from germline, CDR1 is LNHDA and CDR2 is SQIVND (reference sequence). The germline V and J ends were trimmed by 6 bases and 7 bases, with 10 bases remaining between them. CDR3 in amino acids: CASREQGQPQHF. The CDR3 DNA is TGTGCCAGTAGGGAACAGGGACAGCCCCAGCATTTT.

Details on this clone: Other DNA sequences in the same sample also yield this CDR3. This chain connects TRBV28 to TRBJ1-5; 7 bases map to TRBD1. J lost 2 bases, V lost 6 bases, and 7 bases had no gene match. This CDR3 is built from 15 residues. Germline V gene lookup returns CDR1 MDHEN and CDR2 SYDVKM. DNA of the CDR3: TGTGCCAGCAGCCCTTTAGGACAGGGCAATCAGCCCCAGCATTTT. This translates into CASSPLGQGNQPQHF.

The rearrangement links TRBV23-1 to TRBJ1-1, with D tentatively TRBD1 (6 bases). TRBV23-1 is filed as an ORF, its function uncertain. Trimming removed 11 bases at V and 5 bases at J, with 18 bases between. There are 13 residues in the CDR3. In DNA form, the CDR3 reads TGCGCCGTTAGCGGGGGCGCGAAGACTGAAGCTTTCTTT. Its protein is CAVSGGAKTEAFF.

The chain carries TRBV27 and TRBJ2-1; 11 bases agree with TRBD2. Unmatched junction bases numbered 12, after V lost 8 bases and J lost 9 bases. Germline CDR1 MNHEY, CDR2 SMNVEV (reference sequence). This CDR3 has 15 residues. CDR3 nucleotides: TGTGCCAGCTATAAAACTAGCGGGAGATATGGTGAGCAGTTCTTC. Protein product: CASYKTSGRYGEQFF.

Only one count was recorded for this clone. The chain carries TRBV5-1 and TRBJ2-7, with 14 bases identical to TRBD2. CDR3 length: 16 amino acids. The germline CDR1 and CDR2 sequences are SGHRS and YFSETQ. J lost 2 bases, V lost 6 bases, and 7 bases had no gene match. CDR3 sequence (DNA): TGCGCCAGCACGACTAGCGGGAGGGCCTTTCCCTACGAGCAGTACTTC. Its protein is CASTTSGRAFPYEQYF.

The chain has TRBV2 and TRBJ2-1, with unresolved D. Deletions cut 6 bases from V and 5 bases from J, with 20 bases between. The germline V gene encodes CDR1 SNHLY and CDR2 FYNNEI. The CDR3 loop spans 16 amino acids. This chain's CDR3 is CASRQMGHLLNNEQFF. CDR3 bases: TGTGCCAGCAGACAGATGGGTCATCTCCTCAACAATGAGCAGTTCTTC.

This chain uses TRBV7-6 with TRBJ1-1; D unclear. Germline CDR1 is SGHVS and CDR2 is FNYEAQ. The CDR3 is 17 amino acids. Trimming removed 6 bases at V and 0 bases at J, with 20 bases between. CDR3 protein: CASSSLPGNMMNTEAFF. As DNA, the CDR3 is TGTGCCAGCAGTTCGCTTCCCGGAAACATGATGAACACTGAAGCTTTCTTT.

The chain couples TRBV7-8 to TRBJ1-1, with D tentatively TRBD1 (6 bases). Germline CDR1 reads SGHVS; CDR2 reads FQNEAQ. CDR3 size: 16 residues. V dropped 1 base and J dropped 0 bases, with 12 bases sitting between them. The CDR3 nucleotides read TGTGCCAGCAGCTTAGGTCAGGGGTGGCTGAACACTGAAGCTTTCTTT. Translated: CASSLGQGWLNTEAFF.

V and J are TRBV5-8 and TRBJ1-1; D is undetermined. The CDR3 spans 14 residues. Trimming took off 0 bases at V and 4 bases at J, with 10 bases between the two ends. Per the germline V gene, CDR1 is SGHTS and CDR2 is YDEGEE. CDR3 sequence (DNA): TGTGCCAGCAGCTTGGGGCTAATAAGCACTGAAGCTTTCTTT. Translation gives CASSLGLISTEAFF.

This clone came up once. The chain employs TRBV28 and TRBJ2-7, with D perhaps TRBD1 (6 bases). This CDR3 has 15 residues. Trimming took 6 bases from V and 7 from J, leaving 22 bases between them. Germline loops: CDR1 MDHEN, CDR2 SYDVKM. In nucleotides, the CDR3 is TGTGCCAGCAGCTCCTCAGGGGCCGGGTTTGGGGAGCAGTACTTC. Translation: CASSSSGAGFGEQYF.

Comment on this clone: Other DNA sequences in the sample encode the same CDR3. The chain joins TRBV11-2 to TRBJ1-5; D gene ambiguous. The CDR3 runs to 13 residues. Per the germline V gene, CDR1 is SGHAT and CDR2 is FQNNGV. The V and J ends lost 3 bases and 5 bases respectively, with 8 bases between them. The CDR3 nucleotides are TGTGCCAGCAGCTTGGTCAGTGATCAGCCCCAGCATTTT. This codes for CASSLVSDQPQHF.

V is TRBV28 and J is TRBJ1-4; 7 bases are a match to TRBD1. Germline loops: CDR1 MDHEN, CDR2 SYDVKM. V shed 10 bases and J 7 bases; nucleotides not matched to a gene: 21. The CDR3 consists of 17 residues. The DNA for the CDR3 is TGTGCCACCGCAAGGCCACAGGGGAACTTCGGGACTGAAAAACTGTTTTTT. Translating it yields CATARPQGNFGTEKLFF.

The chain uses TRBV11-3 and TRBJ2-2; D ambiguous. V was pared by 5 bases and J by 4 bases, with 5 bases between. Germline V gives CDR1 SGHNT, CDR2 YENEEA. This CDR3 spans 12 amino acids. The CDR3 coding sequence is TGTGCCAGCAGCACAGTCACCGGGGAGCTGTTTTTT. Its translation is CASSTVTGELFF.

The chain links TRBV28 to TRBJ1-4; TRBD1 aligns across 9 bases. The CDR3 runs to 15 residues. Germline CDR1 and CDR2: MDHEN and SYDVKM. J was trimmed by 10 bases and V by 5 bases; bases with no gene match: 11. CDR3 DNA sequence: TGTGCCAGCAGTCCACAGGGGGCGCGGTGGGGAAAACTGTTTTTT. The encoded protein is CASSPQGARWGKLFF.

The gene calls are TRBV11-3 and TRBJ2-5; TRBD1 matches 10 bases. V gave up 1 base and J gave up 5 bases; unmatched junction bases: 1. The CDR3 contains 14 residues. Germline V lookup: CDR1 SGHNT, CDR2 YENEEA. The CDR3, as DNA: TGTGCCAGCAGCTTAGGACAGGGGGCGGAGACCCAGTACTTC. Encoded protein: CASSLGQGAETQYF.

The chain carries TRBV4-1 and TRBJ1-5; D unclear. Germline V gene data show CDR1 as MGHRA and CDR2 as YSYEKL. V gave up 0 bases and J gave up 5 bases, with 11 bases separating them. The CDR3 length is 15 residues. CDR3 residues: CASSQDLPAYQPQHF. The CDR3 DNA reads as TGCGCCAGCAGCCAAGATCTCCCAGCCTATCAGCCCCAGCATTTT.

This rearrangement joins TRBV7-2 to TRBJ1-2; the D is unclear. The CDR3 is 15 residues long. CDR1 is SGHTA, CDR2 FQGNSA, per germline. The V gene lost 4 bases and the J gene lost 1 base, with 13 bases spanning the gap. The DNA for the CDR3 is TGTGCCAGCAGCTCGATGGGCCGTCTTAACTATGGCTACACCTTC. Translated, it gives CASSSMGRLNYGYTF.

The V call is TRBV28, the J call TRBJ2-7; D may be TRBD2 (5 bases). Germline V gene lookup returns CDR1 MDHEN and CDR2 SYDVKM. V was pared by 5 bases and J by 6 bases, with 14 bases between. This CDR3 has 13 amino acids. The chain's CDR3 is CASSLPRGIEQYF. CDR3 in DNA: TGTGCCAGCAGTCTACCTCGGGGTATCGAGCAGTACTTC.

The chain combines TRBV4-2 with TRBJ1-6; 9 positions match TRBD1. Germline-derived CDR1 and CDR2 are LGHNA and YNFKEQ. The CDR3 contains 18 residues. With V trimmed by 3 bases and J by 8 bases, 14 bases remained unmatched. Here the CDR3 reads CASSQVLGQGKMDSPLHF. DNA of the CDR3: TGTGCCAGCAGCCAGGTTCTGGGACAGGGTAAGATGGATTCACCCCTCCACTTT.

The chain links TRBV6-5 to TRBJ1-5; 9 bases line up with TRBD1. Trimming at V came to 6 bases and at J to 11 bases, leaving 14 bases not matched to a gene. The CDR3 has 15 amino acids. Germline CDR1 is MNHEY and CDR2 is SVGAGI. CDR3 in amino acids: CASRETQGATKSQHF. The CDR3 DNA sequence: TGTGCCAGCAGGGAAACACAGGGGGCCACCAAGTCCCAGCATTTT.

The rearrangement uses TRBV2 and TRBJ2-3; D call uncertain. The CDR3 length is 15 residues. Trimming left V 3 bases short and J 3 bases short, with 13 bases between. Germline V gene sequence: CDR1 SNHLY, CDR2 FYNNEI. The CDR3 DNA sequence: TGTGCCAGCAGTGACATTGGTCAAGCGACAGATACGCAGTATTTT. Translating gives CASSDIGQATDTQYF.

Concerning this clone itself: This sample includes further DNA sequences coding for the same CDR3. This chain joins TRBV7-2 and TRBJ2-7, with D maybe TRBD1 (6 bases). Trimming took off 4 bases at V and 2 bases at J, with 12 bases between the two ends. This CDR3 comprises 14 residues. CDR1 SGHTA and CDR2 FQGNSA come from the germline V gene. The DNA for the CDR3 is TGTGCCAGCAGCTCTGGGACAACCACCTACGAGCAGTACTTC. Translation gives CASSSGTTTYEQYF. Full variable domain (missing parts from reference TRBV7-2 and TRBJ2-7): GAGVSQSPSNKVTEKGKDVELRCDPISGHTALYWYRQSLGQGLEFLIYFQGNSAPDKSGLPSDRFSAERTGGSVSTLTIQRTQQEDSAVYLCASSSGTTTYEQYFGPGTRLTVT.

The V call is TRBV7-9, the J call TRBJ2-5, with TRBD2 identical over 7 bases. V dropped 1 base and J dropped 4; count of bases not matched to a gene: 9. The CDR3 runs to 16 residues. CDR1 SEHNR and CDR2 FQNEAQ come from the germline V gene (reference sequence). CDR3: CASSLGVSSGGETQYF. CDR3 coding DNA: TGTGCCAGCAGCTTAGGGGTTTCGTCGGGAGGAGAGACCCAGTACTTC.

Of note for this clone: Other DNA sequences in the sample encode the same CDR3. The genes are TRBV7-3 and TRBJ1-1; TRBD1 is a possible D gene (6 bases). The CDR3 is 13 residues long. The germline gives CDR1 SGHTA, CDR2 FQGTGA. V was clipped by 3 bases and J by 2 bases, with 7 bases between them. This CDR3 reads CASSLGQNTEAFF. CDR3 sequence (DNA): TGTGCCAGCAGCTTGGGACAAAACACTGAAGCTTTCTTT.

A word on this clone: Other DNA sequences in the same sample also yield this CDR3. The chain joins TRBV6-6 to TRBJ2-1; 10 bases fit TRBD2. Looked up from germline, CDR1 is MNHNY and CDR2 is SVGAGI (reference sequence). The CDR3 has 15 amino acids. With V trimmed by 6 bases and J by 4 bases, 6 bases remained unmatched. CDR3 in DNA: TGTGCCAGCAGACGGACTAGCGGAGGGTACAATGAGCAGTTCTTC. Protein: CASRRTSGGYNEQFF.